Detailed here is one T cell receptor beta chain. Antigen unknown. Unique molecular identifiers featured in how the TCRbeta library was prepared. TCRdb re-called the PCR reads with MiXCR, one entry per CDR3 protein. The sample contains about 77,000 distinct CDR3 sequences, 15% to 20% of which appear only once. The entry originates in a study of T-cell reconstitution after alpha-beta-depleted transplantation in children. Overall study findings and caveats: By about two months after transplant, alpha-beta T cells reportedly arose from several hundred graft clones that had expanded. From newly produced T cells came most of the T-cell counts and diversity one year after transplant.

This sequence originates from a male patient aged 2-15 years who had a stem cell transplant for acute lymphoblastic leukemia, so the T cells may come from the graft donor. Material: PBMCs, mostly from graft donor cells, obtained 360 days after TCRalphabeta/CD19-depleted stem cell transplant.

The CDR3 protein is CATSLKVYNEQFF. DNA of the CDR3: TGTGCCACATCCCTCAAAGTATACAATGAGCAGTTCTTC. This chain joins TRBV10-3 and TRBJ2-1; D call uncertain. Germline CDR1 ENHRY, CDR2 SYGVKD. The V gene lost 10 bases and the J gene lost 4 bases, with 14 bases spanning the gap. The CDR3 is 13 residues long.